Following are 18 T cell receptor beta chains from one sample sequenced in a study of T-cell memory formation after mild COVID-19. TCRdb reanalysed the 5' RACE reads using MiXCR and keeps one entry per CDR3 protein. Counted here are 150,000 to 200,000 distinct CDR3 sequences, approximately 15% occurring once; the ten biggest clones make up 13% to 15%. The sample taken for sequencing was PBMCs or a T cell subset sorted from them (not recorded which). These receptors came from an adult woman who had mild COVID-19 (a few samples of this study predate the infection). Cell type and time point are not known.

The chain has TRBV6-6 and TRBJ2-3; 13 bases line up with TRBD2. The V gene's germline CDR1 is MNHNY and CDR2 SVGAGI (reference sequence). The CDR3 runs to 18 residues. The V segment lost 0 bases and the J segment 4 bases; nucleotides outside the gene matches: 7. The CDR3 DNA reads TGTGCCAGCAGTTACTCCCAACTAGCGGGGGGGCCGGCAGATACGCAGTATTTT. This gives the protein CASSYSQLAGGPADTQYF.

This chain links TRBV6-5 with TRBJ1-1; no clear D. CDR1 is MNHEY, CDR2 SVGAGI, per germline. The ends were cut back, 2 bases at V and 5 bases at J, with 6 bases in the middle. This CDR3 region has 12 residues. The CDR3 region has the DNA TGTGCCAGCAGTTACGGAGGGACTGAAGCTTTCTTT. Translation gives CASSYGGTEAFF.

There are a few counts of this clonotype. In nucleotides, the CDR3 is TGTGCCAGCAGCTTGGTGGGGGCGGACACTGAAGCTTTCTTT. Protein sequence: CASSLVGADTEAFF. V usage is TRBV5-5 and J usage is TRBJ1-1; TRBD1 might be the D (6 bases). CDR3 length: 14 amino acids. Germline V gene sequence: CDR1 SGHKS, CDR2 YYEKEE (reference sequence). V gave up 0 bases and J gave up 3 bases, with 9 bases separating them.

This clonotype has only a few counts. The chain is built from TRBV29-1 and TRBJ2-1; 7 nucleotides line up with TRBD2. Germline CDR1 SQVTM, CDR2 ANQGSEA. The ends lost 5 bases at V and 10 bases at J; junction bases unmatched: 8. There are 12 residues in the CDR3. The CDR3 nucleotides are TGCAGCGTTCAAGCCCCCGGGGGGGAGCAGTTCTTC. It is translated as CSVQAPGGEQFF.

The chain joins TRBV5-1 to TRBJ2-6; D is ambiguous. CDR3 size: 16 residues. The ends were cut back, 0 bases at V and 6 bases at J, with 13 bases in the middle. CDR1 and CDR2 (germline): SGHRS, YFSETQ. The CDR3 DNA is TGCGCCAGCAGCTTGGTGGATAGGGTAAAGGCCAACGTCCTGACTTTC. Residues: CASSLVDRVKANVLTF.

The rearrangement joins TRBV7-8 to TRBJ2-7, with 9 bases matching TRBD2. This CDR3 contains 15 residues. Germline CDR1 is SGHVS and CDR2 is FQNEAQ. V was pared by 1 base and J by 4 bases, with 5 bases of the junction left unmatched. CDR3 nucleotide sequence: TGTGCCAGCAGCTTAGAAGGGACTAGCAAATACGAGCAGTACTTC. Encoded protein: CASSLEGTSKYEQYF.

This chain uses TRBV24-1 with TRBJ1-2; 8 bases are a match to TRBD1. CDR3 length equals 19 residues. Losses at the gene ends were 5 bases for V and 1 base for J; bases not matched to a gene: 17. Germline V CDR1 and CDR2: KGHDR, SFDVKD. CDR3 region: CATSVPLGRQGSLNYGYTF. CDR3 bases: TGTGCCACCAGTGTTCCCCTGGGGAGACAGGGGTCCCTTAACTATGGCTACACCTTC.

The chain links TRBV7-6 to TRBJ1-1; no clear D. V was pared by 6 bases and J by 0 bases, with 8 bases between. The CDR3 has 13 amino acids. Germline CDR1 is SGHVS and CDR2 is FNYEAQ. The CDR3 bases are TGTGCCAGCAGTCCAAAGATGAACACTGAAGCTTTCTTT. Its protein is CASSPKMNTEAFF.

The chain has TRBV5-6 and TRBJ2-7; D is uncertain. Trimming removed 0 bases at V and 0 bases at J, with 10 bases between. CDR3 length equals 15 residues. Germline loops: CDR1 SGHDT, CDR2 YYEEEE. This CDR3 is CASSLGTAPSYEQYF. The CDR3 DNA is TGTGCCAGCAGCTTGGGGACGGCTCCCTCCTACGAGCAGTACTTC.

This clonotype was seen only a few times. The genes are TRBV6-5 and TRBJ2-5; TRBD2 matches at 13 bases. Germline loops: CDR1 MNHEY, CDR2 SVGAGI. The CDR3 spans 17 residues. Written as DNA, the CDR3 is TGTGCTTCAAGGTCAAGGACTAGCGGGAGTCAGTCGGAGACCCAGTACTTC. Its translation: CASRSRTSGSQSETQYF.

The V and J genes are TRBV6-6 and TRBJ2-2; D call uncertain. V lost 5 bases, J lost 7 bases, and 11 bases lay in between. The CDR3 sequence is 13 residues long. Per germline, CDR1 MNHNY and CDR2 SVGAGI (reference sequence). DNA of the CDR3: TGTGCCAGCAGTCGGAACGGTAACGGGGAGCTGTTTTTT. Translating gives CASSRNGNGELFF.

This clonotype has a handful of counts. V and J are TRBV27 and TRBJ2-5; 8 nucleotides line up with TRBD2. Trimming removed 3 bases from V and 9 bases from J; junction bases left unmatched: 15. CDR3 length: 16 amino acids. Per the germline V gene, CDR1 is MNHEY and CDR2 is SMNVEV (reference sequence). CDR3 DNA: TGTGCCAGCAGTTTCCAGGTACCGGGACTAGAATTTCCCCAGTACTTC. The encoded protein is CASSFQVPGLEFPQYF.

J is TRBJ2-7 and V is TRBV2, with 7 bases that match TRBD2. From germline, CDR1 is SNHLY and CDR2 FYNNEI. Germline trimming cut 8 bases from V and 2 bases from J; bases unmatched to any gene: 6. CDR3 size: 13 residues. The CDR3 is CASRGRGPYEQYF. The CDR3, as DNA: TGTGCCAGCCGTGGGAGGGGCCCCTACGAGCAGTACTTC. The full variable domain, rest sourced from reference TRBV2 and TRBJ2-7, is EPEVTQTPSHQVTQMGQEVILRCVPISNHLYFYWYRQILGQKVEFLVSFYNNEISEKSEIFDDQFSVERPDGSNFTLKIRSTKLEDSAMYFCASRGRGPYEQYFGPGTRLTVT.

This clonotype was seen a few times. The V call is TRBV3-1, the J call TRBJ2-7; 7 bases fit TRBD2. Trimming at V came to 4 bases and at J to 0 bases, leaving 3 bases not matched to a gene. The CDR3 is 14 residues long. Germline assignment: CDR1 LGHDT and CDR2 YNNKEL (reference sequence). In nucleotides, the CDR3 is TGTGCCAGCAGCCCACGGGGGGACTCCTACGAGCAGTACTTC. This gives the protein CASSPRGDSYEQYF.

The rearrangement joins TRBV2 to TRBJ1-3, with 7 bases lining up with TRBD1. Trimming cost V 6 bases and J 2 bases; bases outside gene matches: 10. Germline V lookup: CDR1 SNHLY, CDR2 FYNNEI. The CDR3 runs 16 residues. CDR3 coding DNA: TGTGCCAGCAGCGCCGGACAGGAGTTCACTGGAAACACCATATATTTT. Translation gives CASSAGQEFTGNTIYF. The entire variable domain, with the rest obtained from reference TRBV2 and TRBJ1-3, is as follows: EPEVTQTPSHQVTQMGQEVILRCVPISNHLYFYWYRQILGQKVEFLVSFYNNEISEKSEIFDDQFSVERPDGSNFTLKIRSTKLEDSAMYFCASSAGQEFTGNTIYFGEGSWLTVV.

This clonotype showed up just a few times. This chain uses TRBV5-1 with TRBJ2-1; 11 positions agree with TRBD2. V was clipped by 0 bases and J by 3 bases; unmatched bases: 2. The CDR3 covers 16 residues. Germline V gives CDR1 SGHRS, CDR2 YFSETQ. The CDR3 DNA is TGCGCCAGCAGCTTGGGACTAGCGGGACTCTACAATGAGCAGTTCTTC. Amino acids: CASSLGLAGLYNEQFF. The whole variable domain, filled in from reference TRBV5-1 and TRBJ2-1, reads KAGVTQTPRYLIKTRGQQVTLSCSPISGHRSVSWYQQTPGQGLQFLFEYFSETQRNKGNFPGRFSGRQFSNSRSEMNVSTLELGDSALYLCASSLGLAGLYNEQFFGPGTRLTVL.

CDR3 nucleotides: TGTGCCAGCAGCTTAGACGGACTAGCGGGAGGTTGGGGTCGAGTCGAGCAGTACTTC. Amino acid sequence: CASSLDGLAGGWGRVEQYF. The rearrangement uses TRBV11-2 and TRBJ2-7, with 14 bases identical to TRBD2. Germline assignment: CDR1 SGHAT and CDR2 FQNNGV. With 0 bases clipped from V and 6 bases from J, the junction kept 13 bases outside the gene matches. CDR3 length: 19 residues.

The rearrangement joins TRBV6-5 to TRBJ2-1; possibly TRBD1 for D (6 bases). Germline V gene data show CDR1 as MNHEY and CDR2 as SVGAGI. There are 18 residues in the CDR3. V lost 0 bases, J lost 1 base, and 16 bases lay in between. In nucleotides, the CDR3 is TGTGCCAGCAGTTACTCGAATTTTATAAGGGGGTCCTACAATGAGCAGTTCTTC. Translation: CASSYSNFIRGSYNEQFF.